The sequence of this TCR beta chain was determined in a study of Tregs in tolerant kidney transplant recipients. The V and J ends lost 3 bases and 3 bases, in that order; junction bases with no gene match: 7. CDR3 length: 15 residues. Germline lookup yields CDR1 SGHTA and CDR2 FQGNSA. The table came from immunoSEQ multiplex PCR; TCRdb's copy has only in-frame clones and leaves some out. The table shows nearly 95,000 clones, with 90% to 95% occurring only once. The rearrangement uses TRBV7-2 and TRBJ2-7; 8 positions agree with TRBD2. The sequences come from CD4+ T cells from blood, collected before the transplant. The TCR originated in a human donor who received a combined kidney and bone marrow transplant. CDR3 region: CASSFGLASNYEQYF. The DNA of the CDR3 is TGTGCCAGCAGCTTCGGACTAGCATCCAACTACGAGCAGTACTTC.